This T cell receptor beta chain was sequenced for a study of T-cell memory formation after mild COVID-19. TCRdb fed the 5' RACE reads into MiXCR, producing one record per CDR3 protein. This sample yields 290,000 or so distinct CDR3 sequences, of which roughly 21% are seen a single time; roughly 21% belongs to the top ten. J was trimmed by 6 bases and V by 5 bases; bases with no gene match: 9. The CDR3 totals 15 residues. Germline V gene lookup returns CDR1 MNHEY and CDR2 SMNVEV (reference sequence). This clonotype has more than one count but fewer than ten. The origin of this receptor is a man aged 18 to 29 who had mild COVID-19 (a few samples of this study predate the infection). Cell type and time point are not known. The sequencing sample was made of PBMCs or a T cell subset sorted from them (not recorded which). The V call is TRBV27, the J call TRBJ2-3; 9 bases are a match to TRBD2. The CDR3 region is CASSPPAGGGDTQYF. CDR3 in DNA: TGTGCCAGCAGTCCCCCAGCGGGGGGAGGCGATACGCAGTATTTT.